This T cell receptor beta chain derives from a study of T cells after yellow fever vaccination. Study conclusions and caveats: Among primary-vaccination clones, most reappeared after the booster, at roughly 95% for CD4 and roughly 90% for CD8. A faster peak, day 5 versus 15, was reached by the weaker secondary response.

CDR3 length equals 18 residues. Germline CDR1 is LGHDT and CDR2 is YNNKEL (reference sequence). V was cut by 1 base and J by 2 bases, with 15 bases left in between. This clonotype was counted only a few times. What it binds is not known. By 5'RACE template switching, TCR cDNA was produced, with a universal primer site and UMIs added in the process. Via MiXCR, TCRdb re-called the 5' RACE reads, giving one row per CDR3 protein. The repertoire has 300,000 to 400,000 distinct CDR3 sequences, approximately 9% of them found once; the top ten carry roughly 18%. The clonotype comes from a young man who received the YFV17D yellow fever vaccine. The sequences come from PBMCs, collected on the day of the first yellow fever vaccination. The rearrangement uses TRBV3-1 and TRBJ2-6; weak D call: TRBD1 (6 bases). The DNA of the CDR3 is TGTGCCAGCAGCCAAGCACAGGGAAAGAGACCTGGGGCCAACGTCCTGACTTTC. Translation gives CASSQAQGKRPGANVLTF.